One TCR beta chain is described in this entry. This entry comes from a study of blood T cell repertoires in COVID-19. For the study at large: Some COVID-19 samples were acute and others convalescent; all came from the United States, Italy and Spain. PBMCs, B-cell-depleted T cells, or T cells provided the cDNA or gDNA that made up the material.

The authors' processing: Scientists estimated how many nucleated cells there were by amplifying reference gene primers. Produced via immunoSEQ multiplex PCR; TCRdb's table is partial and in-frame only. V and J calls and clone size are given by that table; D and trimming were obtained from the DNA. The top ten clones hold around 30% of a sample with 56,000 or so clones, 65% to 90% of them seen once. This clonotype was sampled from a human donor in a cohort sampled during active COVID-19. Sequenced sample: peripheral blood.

CDR3: CASSFLSGDSNQPQHF. The CDR3 nucleotides are TGTGCCAGCAGCTTTTTATCGGGGGATAGCAATCAGCCCCAGCATTTT. This chain joins TRBV5-6 and TRBJ1-5; tentatively, D is TRBD1 (5 bases). Germline-derived CDR1 and CDR2 are SGHDT and YYEEEE. The CDR3 is 16 amino acids. V dropped 2 bases and J dropped 0 bases, with 12 bases sitting between them.